This T cell receptor beta chain derives from a study of blood T cell repertoires in COVID-19. On the study more broadly: The United States, Italy and Spain provided the acute and convalescent COVID-19 samples. T cells, B-cell-depleted T cells, or PBMCs provided the cDNA or gDNA that served as material.

Germline assignment: CDR1 SGDLS and CDR2 YYNGEE. The V segment lost 5 bases and the J segment 1 base; nucleotides outside the gene matches: 2. The CDR3 sequence is 13 residues long. Per the study methods: Counts of nucleated cells, estimated from reference gene primer amplification, were obtained. Using immunoSEQ multiplex PCR, the repertoire was profiled, and TCRdb retains in-frame clones only, with some absent. That table gives V, J and clone size, and the DNA gave D and trimming. The table shows under 30,000 clones, with more than 75% occurring only once. The sample taken for sequencing was peripheral blood. The clonotype originates from a man between 45 and 60 years old with active COVID-19. This chain uses TRBV9 with TRBJ2-5; 7 positions agree with TRBD1. This chain's CDR3 is CASSNRGQETQYF. In DNA form, the CDR3 reads TGTGCCAGCAGTAACAGGGGCCAAGAGACCCAGTACTTC. Variable domain in full (rest from reference TRBV9 and TRBJ2-5): DSGVTQTPKHLITATGQRVTLRCSPRSGDLSVYWYQQSLDQGLQFLIQYYNGEERAKGNILERFSAQQFPDLHSELNLSSLELGDSALYFCASSNRGQETQYFGPGTRLLVL.